This TCR beta chain is from a study of shared clonotypes between healthy human individuals. Trimming shortened V by 3 bases and J by 7 bases, and 12 bases separated the two germline ends. The CDR3 contains 13 residues. Germline assignment: CDR1 SEHNR and CDR2 FQNEAQ (reference sequence). Every donor was a Caucasian adult from Nashville, Tennessee. Clones were sequenced by immunoSEQ multiplex PCR, and TCRdb holds only the in-frame ones, with some missing. The sample shows about half a million clones, approximately 82% of them seen only once. The sequenced sample consisted of PBMCs. The origin of this receptor is a middle-aged woman in good health. Some clones in this sample may be carry-over from other donors' samples. The chain couples TRBV7-9 to TRBJ2-5, with a tentative D call TRBD1 (6 bases). The DNA of the CDR3 is TGTGCCAGCAGCTTTGGACAGTCTACGACCCAGTACTTC. This gives the protein CASSFGQSTTQYF. Complete variable domain (other parts from reference TRBV7-9 and TRBJ2-5): DTGVSQNPRHKITKRGQNVTFRCDPISEHNRLYWYRQTLGQGPEFLTYFQNEAQLEKSRLLSDRFSAERPKGSFSTLEIQRTEQGDSAMYLCASSFGQSTTQYFGPGTRLLVL.